The clone carrying this T cell receptor beta chain was seen a few times. Its antigen is not identified. This record belongs to a study of Graves' ophthalmopathy and Graves' hyperthyroidism. Broader study findings: Most thyroid clonotypes expanded beyond 0.001 frequency were also found in blood.

Pregnancy or lactation, uncontrolled infections and other autoimmune diseases were grounds for excluding patients. A roughly 9.1 ml volume of fresh peripheral blood provided the PBMCs. RNA served as the template for amplifying TCR beta CDR3 regions. The first round was an RT-PCR with HTBI primers, and the second round was a multiplex PCR. TCRdb fed the multiplex PCR reads into MiXCR, producing one record per CDR3 protein. Among about 740,000 distinct CDR3 sequences listed, around 40% were seen once. Germline lookup yields CDR1 PRHDT and CDR2 FYEKMQ (reference sequence). The V and J ends lost 6 bases and 9 bases, in that order; junction bases with no gene match: 10. The CDR3 has 13 amino acids.

Sequencing was done on a sample of peripheral blood. The rearrangement links TRBV13 to TRBJ2-7; TRBD2 matches at 8 bases. This clonotype originated in an adult man with Graves' ophthalmopathy. The DNA for the CDR3 is TGTGCCAGCAGTCCGTCGGGGGGGCCCGCGCAGTACTTC. Protein: CASSPSGGPAQYF.